This paragraph covers one T cell receptor (beta chain) sequence. The sample is drawn from a study of T cell responses to AZD1222 COVID-19 vaccine. Profiling relied on immunoSEQ multiplex PCR, and the TCRdb table lists in-frame clones only, not all of them. The repertoire holds about 110,000 clones, with roughly 86% as singletons. Germline V gene data show CDR1 as SGHTA and CDR2 as FQGNSA. The CDR3 sequence is 14 residues long. V lost 5 bases to trimming and J lost 1 base; unmatched junction nucleotides: 3. The sequence derives from an adult who received the AZD1222 COVID-19 vaccine. Sequenced here: peripheral blood, sampled 28 days after the second AZD1222 dose. This chain links TRBV7-2 with TRBJ1-1; 8 bases fit TRBD1. CDR3 sequence reads: CASSRDRKNTEAFF. CDR3 DNA sequence: TGTGCCAGCAGCCGGGACAGGAAGAACACTGAAGCTTTCTTT.